A single sample is the source of the 17 T cell receptor beta chains below, sequenced in a study of cytomegalovirus exposure and HLA in healthy donors. PCR primers comprised 60 Vbeta and 13 Jbeta primers. Repertoires were generated with immunoSEQ multiplex PCR, while TCRdb's copy carries only in-frame clones and drops some. Here the sample spans 95,000 to 150,000 clones, roughly three fifths being singletons. Sequenced material: PBMCs. The origin of the receptors is a man aged 18 to 35 in good health and CMV-seronegative.

The chain has TRBV4-3 and TRBJ2-1; tentative D call: TRBD1 (6 bases). Trimming took 4 bases from V and 15 from J, leaving 19 bases between them. Germline CDR1 is LGHNA and CDR2 is YSLEER. The CDR3 runs 13 residues. DNA of the CDR3: TGCGCCAGCAGCCCAGGGGTTCGGGCCCGTGGGTTCTTC. This encodes CASSPGVRARGFF.

This chain uses TRBV28 with TRBJ2-7; 11 bases are a match to TRBD2. J lost 6 bases, V lost 3 bases, and 7 bases had no gene match. Looked up from germline, CDR1 is MDHEN and CDR2 is SYDVKM. The CDR3 consists of 15 residues. In DNA, the CDR3 is TGTGCCAGCAGTTTGGAACTAGCGGGGGTCCCCGAGCAGTACTTC. Its translation is CASSLELAGVPEQYF.

V and J are TRBV20-1 and TRBJ2-7; 8 bases agree with TRBD1. CDR1 and CDR2 (germline): DFQATT, SNEGSKA (reference sequence). J lost 4 bases, V lost 7 bases, and 3 bases had no gene match. The CDR3 covers 11 residues. The CDR3 protein is CSETGVYEQYF. CDR3 bases: TGCAGTGAGACAGGGGTGTACGAGCAGTACTTC.

There are a few counts of this clone. V usage is TRBV27 and J usage is TRBJ2-3; 7 nucleotides line up with TRBD1. V dropped 6 bases and J dropped 2; count of bases not matched to a gene: 8. The germline CDR1 and CDR2 sequences are MNHEY and SMNVEV (reference sequence). This CDR3 comprises 15 residues. The CDR3 DNA is TGTGCCAGCAGCCAACAGGGGACACACACAGATACGCAGTATTTT. It specifies CASSQQGTHTDTQYF.

The chain employs TRBV5-1 and TRBJ2-2, with D perhaps matching TRBD1 (5 bases). The CDR3 sequence is 15 residues long. Between the trimmed V and J ends, which lost 0 bases and 2 bases, there was a span of 8 bases. The V gene's germline CDR1 is SGHRS and CDR2 YFSETQ. The CDR3 nucleotides read TGCGCCAGCAGCTTGGATGGGGCCAACACCGGGGAGCTGTTTTTT. Its protein is CASSLDGANTGELFF.

The V and J genes are TRBV7-2 and TRBJ1-4; 10 nucleotides match TRBD1. Germline lookup yields CDR1 SGHTA and CDR2 FQGNSA. The CDR3 extends over 17 amino acids. The junction had 14 bases not matched to a gene; V was cut back by 5 bases and J by 8 bases. This CDR3 reads CASSLRIRQGAREKLFF. CDR3 in DNA: TGTGCCAGCAGCCTACGGATCCGACAGGGGGCCCGAGAAAAACTGTTTTTT. Full variable domain (missing parts from reference TRBV7-2 and TRBJ1-4): GAGVSQSPSNKVTEKGKDVELRCDPISGHTALYWYRQSLGQGLEFLIYFQGNSAPDKSGLPSDRFSAERTGGSVSTLTIQRTQQEDSAVYLCASSLRIRQGAREKLFFGSGTQLSVL.

The rearrangement uses TRBV11-2 and TRBJ2-1; tentative D call: TRBD2 (6 bases). CDR1 SGHAT and CDR2 FQNNGV come from the germline V gene. The CDR3 sequence is 14 residues long. V dropped 0 bases and J dropped 8 bases, with 11 bases sitting between them. This chain's CDR3 is CASSLDGGIDEQFF. The CDR3 DNA follows: TGTGCCAGCAGCTTAGATGGGGGGATTGATGAGCAGTTCTTC.

Notes on this clone: The junction differs from germline at one of its ends, possibly a read error. The rearrangement uses TRBV6-6 and TRBJ2-1, with a possible D match to TRBD1 (6 bases). Germline assignment: CDR1 MNHNY and CDR2 SVGAGI (reference sequence). This CDR3 comprises 15 residues. CDR3 nucleotides: TGTTCCAGCAGTTTTAATCAGGGGACGGTCAATGAGCAGTTCTTC. It yields the protein CSSSFNQGTVNEQFF.

This clone has only a few counts. The V and J genes are TRBV27 and TRBJ1-6; D is possibly TRBD1 (6 bases). Trimming shortened V by 4 bases and J by 7 bases, and 8 bases separated the two germline ends. This CDR3 region has 13 residues. CDR1 is MNHEY, CDR2 SMNVEV, per germline (reference sequence). The CDR3 DNA follows: TGTGCCAGCAGTTCTACAGGGAATTCACCCCTCCACTTT. This encodes CASSSTGNSPLHF.

This clone was picked up a small number of times. The V gene is TRBV4-3, the J gene TRBJ1-5; no reliable D call. Germline CDR1 is LGHNA and CDR2 is YSLEER. The CDR3 contains 15 residues. Deletions cut 2 bases from V and 0 bases from J, with 8 bases between. The CDR3 nucleotides read TGCGCCAGCAGCCAAACAGAGAATAGCAATCAGCCCCAGCATTTT. It codes for CASSQTENSNQPQHF.

The CDR3 sequence is CASSMRKYEQYF. CDR3 coding DNA: TGTGCCAGCAGCATGCGGAAGTACGAGCAGTACTTC. The rearrangement links TRBV28 to TRBJ2-7; D not resolved. CDR1 and CDR2 from the germline V gene are MDHEN and SYDVKM. There are 12 residues in the CDR3. Trimming took off 6 bases at V and 4 bases at J, with 10 bases between the two ends.

V gene TRBV29-1 combines with J gene TRBJ2-7; 8 positions agree with TRBD1. The length of the CDR3 is 16 residues. Germline CDR1 reads SQVTM; CDR2 reads ANQGSEA. The ends lost 5 bases at V and 0 bases at J; junction bases unmatched: 12. CDR3 bases: TGCAGCGTTCATGCGCCGACAGGGGTAAACTCCTACGAGCAGTACTTC. Amino acids: CSVHAPTGVNSYEQYF.

This sequence joins TRBV9 and TRBJ2-7; possibly TRBD1 for D (6 bases). Germline loops: CDR1 SGDLS, CDR2 YYNGEE. This CDR3 comprises 13 residues. The V and J ends lost 5 bases and 4 bases respectively, with 13 bases between them. The CDR3 sequence: CASSLGRGYEQYF. The CDR3 DNA reads as TGTGCCAGCAGTTTAGGCAGGGGTTACGAGCAGTACTTC.

The chain joins TRBV28 to TRBJ2-7, with TRBD2 matching 7 bases. Germline CDR1 reads MDHEN; CDR2 reads SYDVKM. The V segment lost 2 bases and the J segment 4 bases; nucleotides outside the gene matches: 5. CDR3 length: 14 amino acids. CDR3 loop: CASSLEGGSYEQYF. CDR3 DNA: TGTGCCAGCAGTTTAGAAGGCGGGAGTTACGAGCAGTACTTC.

The table lists this clone with a count of one. The CDR3 DNA follows: TGCGCCAGCAGCTTGGTTAGTAGCGTCATCTCCTACGAGCAGTACTTC. Translating it yields CASSLVSSVISYEQYF. The chain uses TRBV5-1 and TRBJ2-7; D might be TRBD2 (5 bases). V shed 0 bases and J shed 0 bases, with 13 bases lying between them. The CDR3 runs 16 residues. The germline V gene has CDR1 SGHRS and CDR2 YFSETQ.

V is TRBV7-2 and J is TRBJ2-7; D gene unclear. This CDR3 comprises 11 residues. Trimming stripped 5 bases from V and 6 bases from J, with 8 bases between. Germline values: CDR1 SGHTA, CDR2 FQGNSA. The CDR3 DNA sequence: TGTGCCAGCAGCCCGCTAGGCGAGCAGTACTTC. As protein: CASSPLGEQYF.

This chain joins TRBV9 and TRBJ2-3; possible D gene TRBD1, 5 bases. CDR1 SGDLS and CDR2 YYNGEE come from the germline V gene. Trimming pared 0 bases from V and 9 bases from J, leaving 8 bases between. The CDR3 spans 12 residues. The CDR3 DNA reads as TGTGCCAGCAGCGTAGATCAGGGAACGCAGTATTTT. Translating gives CASSVDQGTQYF. Full variable domain (rest looked up from reference TRBV9 and TRBJ2-3): DSGVTQTPKHLITATGQRVTLRCSPRSGDLSVYWYQQSLDQGLQFLIQYYNGEERAKGNILERFSAQQFPDLHSELNLSSLELGDSALYFCASSVDQGTQYFGPGTRLTVL.